This T cell receptor beta chain was sequenced for a study of identical twins. Trimming removed 2 bases from V and 7 bases from J; junction bases left unmatched: 4. The length of the CDR3 is 15 residues. The V gene's germline CDR1 is SEHNR and CDR2 FQNEAQ (reference sequence). Regarding the study as a whole: With beta out-of-frame sequences, excess sharing by twins was weaker. It was out-of-frame TCR alpha sharing in monozygotic twins that models underestimated. Zero-insertion findings could be partly confounded by invariant cells (MAIT and iNKT cells). Rather than following the same donors, the conclusions depended on cross-sectional statistical analysis.

TCRdb processed the 5' RACE reads anew with MiXCR; each CDR3 protein has one entry. Of about 890,000 distinct CDR3 sequences in the sample, around an eighth were seen once. There are a few counts of this clonotype. Antigen: not known. These same data were also listed under a study on yellow fever vaccine responses in identical twins.

The rearrangement joins TRBV7-9 to TRBJ1-6; 8 nucleotides agree with TRBD1. The sequenced sample was PBMCs. The TCR sequence derives from a woman in her late teens or twenties in good health. CDR3 DNA: TGTGCCAGCAGCTTACAGGGGGCTCAGAATTCACCCCTCCACTTT. Translating gives CASSLQGAQNSPLHF.